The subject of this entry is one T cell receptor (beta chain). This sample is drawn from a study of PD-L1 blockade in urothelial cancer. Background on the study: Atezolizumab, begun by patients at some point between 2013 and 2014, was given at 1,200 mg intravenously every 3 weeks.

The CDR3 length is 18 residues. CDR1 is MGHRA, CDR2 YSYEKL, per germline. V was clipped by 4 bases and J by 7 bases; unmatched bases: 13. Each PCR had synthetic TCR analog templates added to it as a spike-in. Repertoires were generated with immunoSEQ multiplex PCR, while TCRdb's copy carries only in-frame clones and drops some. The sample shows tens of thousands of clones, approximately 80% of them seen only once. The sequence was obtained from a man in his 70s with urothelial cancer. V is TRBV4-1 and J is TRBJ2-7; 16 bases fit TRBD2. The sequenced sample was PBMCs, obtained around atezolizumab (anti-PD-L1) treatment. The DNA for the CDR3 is TGCGCCAGCAGCCCGGGACTAGCGGGAGGGGCCTGGCTGAGGGAGCAGTACTTC. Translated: CASSPGLAGGAWLREQYF.